This TCR beta chain was retrieved from a study of identical twins. In TCRdb, the 5' RACE reads were re-called with MiXCR into one record per CDR3 protein. The data contain approximately 670,000 distinct CDR3 sequences, 6.1% of them seen just once; the ten biggest clones take up around 2%. This clonotype was counted many times. Its cognate antigen is unknown. Germline loops: CDR1 SGDLS, CDR2 YYNGEE. Germline trimming cut 2 bases from V and 2 bases from J; bases unmatched to any gene: 8. The CDR3 is 16 amino acids. Findings and limits, study-wide: Those out-of-frame alpha sequences shared by twins showed an excess of low generation probability.

The V and J genes are TRBV9 and TRBJ2-3; 7 bases align to TRBD2. The receptor was isolated from a man aged 18 to 29 in good health. Sequences were obtained from naive T cells sorted from blood. Here the CDR3 reads CASSVFGGGVTDTQYF. In DNA form, the CDR3 reads TGTGCCAGCAGCGTTTTCGGGGGAGGGGTCACAGATACGCAGTATTTT.